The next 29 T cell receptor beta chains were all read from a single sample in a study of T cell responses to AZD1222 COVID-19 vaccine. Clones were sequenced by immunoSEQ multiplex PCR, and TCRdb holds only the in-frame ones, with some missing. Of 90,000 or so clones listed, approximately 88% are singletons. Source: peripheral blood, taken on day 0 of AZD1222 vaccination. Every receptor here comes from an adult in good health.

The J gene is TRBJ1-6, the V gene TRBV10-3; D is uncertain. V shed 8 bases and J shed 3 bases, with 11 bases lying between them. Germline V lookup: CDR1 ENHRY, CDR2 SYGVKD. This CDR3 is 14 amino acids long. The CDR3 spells CAIRNNSYNSPLHF. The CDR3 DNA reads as TGTGCCATCCGGAACAACAGCTATAATTCACCCCTCCACTTT.

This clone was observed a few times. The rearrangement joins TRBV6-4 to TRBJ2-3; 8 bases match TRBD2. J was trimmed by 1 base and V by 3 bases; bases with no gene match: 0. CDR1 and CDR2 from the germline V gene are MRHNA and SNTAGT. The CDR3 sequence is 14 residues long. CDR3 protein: CASSERGGTDTQYF. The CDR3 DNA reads TGTGCCAGCAGTGAGCGGGGGGGCACAGATACGCAGTATTTT.

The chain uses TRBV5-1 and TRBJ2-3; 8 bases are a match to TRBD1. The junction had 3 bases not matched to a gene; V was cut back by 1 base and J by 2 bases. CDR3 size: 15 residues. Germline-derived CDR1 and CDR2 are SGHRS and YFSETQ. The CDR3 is CASSLRGQVTDTQYF. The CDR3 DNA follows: TGCGCCAGCAGCTTGAGGGGACAGGTCACAGATACGCAGTATTTT.

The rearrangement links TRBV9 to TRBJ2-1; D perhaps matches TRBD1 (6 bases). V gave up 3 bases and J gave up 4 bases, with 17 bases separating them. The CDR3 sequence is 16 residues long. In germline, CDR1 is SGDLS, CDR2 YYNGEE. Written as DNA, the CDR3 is TGTGCCAGCAGCGGGGGTTTGTGGGGGCCTTACAATGAGCAGTTCTTC. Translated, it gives CASSGGLWGPYNEQFF.

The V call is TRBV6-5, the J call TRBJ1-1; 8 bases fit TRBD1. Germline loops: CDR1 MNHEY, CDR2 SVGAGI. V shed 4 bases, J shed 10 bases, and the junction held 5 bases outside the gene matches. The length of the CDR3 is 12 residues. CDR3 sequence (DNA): TGTGCCAGCAGTTTCCAGGGGGCGGTAGCTTTCTTT. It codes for CASSFQGAVAFF.

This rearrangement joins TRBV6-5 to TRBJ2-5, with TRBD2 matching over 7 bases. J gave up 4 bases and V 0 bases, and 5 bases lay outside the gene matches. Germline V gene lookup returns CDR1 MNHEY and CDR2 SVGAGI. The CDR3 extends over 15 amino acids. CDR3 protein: CASSYSSGGGETQYF. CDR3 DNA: TGTGCCAGCAGTTACTCGAGCGGCGGGGGAGAGACCCAGTACTTC.

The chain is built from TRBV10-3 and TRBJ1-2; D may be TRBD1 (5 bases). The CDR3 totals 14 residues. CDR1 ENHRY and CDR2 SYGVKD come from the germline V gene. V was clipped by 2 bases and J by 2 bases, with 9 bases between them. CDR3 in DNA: TGTGCCATCAGTGAGGGGGGTGGGAACTATGGCTACACCTTC. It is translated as CAISEGGGNYGYTF.

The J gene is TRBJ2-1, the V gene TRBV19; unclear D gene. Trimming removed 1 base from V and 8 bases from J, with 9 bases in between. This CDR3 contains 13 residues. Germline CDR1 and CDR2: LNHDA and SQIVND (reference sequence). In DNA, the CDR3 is TGTGCCAGTAGTATAGGGGCGGCAGATGAGCAGTTCTTC. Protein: CASSIGAADEQFF.

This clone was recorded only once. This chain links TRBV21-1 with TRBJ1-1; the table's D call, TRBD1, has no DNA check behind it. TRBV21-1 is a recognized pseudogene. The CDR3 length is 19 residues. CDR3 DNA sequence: TGTGCCAGCAGCAAAGAAGGACTCCACCGACAGGGGGAGAACACTGAAGCTTTCTTT. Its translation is CASSKEGLHRQGENTEAFF.

CDR3 bases: TGTGCCAGCAGCACCCTCGGGACAGGGTTAAGGGAGACCCAGTACTTC. This codes for CASSTLGTGLRETQYF. J is TRBJ2-5 and V is TRBV11-1, with 9 nucleotides matching TRBD1. Germline lookup yields CDR1 SGHAT and CDR2 FQDESV (reference sequence). The CDR3 has 16 residues. The V gene end was trimmed by 5 bases and the J gene end by 5 bases; junction bases not matched to a gene: 12.

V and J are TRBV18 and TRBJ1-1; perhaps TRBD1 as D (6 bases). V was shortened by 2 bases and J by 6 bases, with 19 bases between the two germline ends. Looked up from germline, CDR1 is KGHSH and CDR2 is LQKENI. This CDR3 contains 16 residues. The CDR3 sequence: CASSPNWGGLPAEAFF. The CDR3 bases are TGTGCCAGCTCACCAAACTGGGGGGGGCTACCAGCTGAAGCTTTCTTT.

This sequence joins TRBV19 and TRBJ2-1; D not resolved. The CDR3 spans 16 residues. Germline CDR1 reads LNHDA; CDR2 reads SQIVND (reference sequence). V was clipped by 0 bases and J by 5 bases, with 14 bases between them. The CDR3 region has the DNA TGTGCCAGTAGTATAGATCTTTATGGCCCCAACAATGAGCAGTTCTTC. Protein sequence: CASSIDLYGPNNEQFF.

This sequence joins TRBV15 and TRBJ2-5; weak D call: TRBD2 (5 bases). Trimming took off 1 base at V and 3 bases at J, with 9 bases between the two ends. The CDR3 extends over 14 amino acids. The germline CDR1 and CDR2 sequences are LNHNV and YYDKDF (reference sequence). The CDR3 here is CATSRGGMEETQYF. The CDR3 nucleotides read TGTGCCACCAGCAGAGGAGGGATGGAAGAGACCCAGTACTTC.

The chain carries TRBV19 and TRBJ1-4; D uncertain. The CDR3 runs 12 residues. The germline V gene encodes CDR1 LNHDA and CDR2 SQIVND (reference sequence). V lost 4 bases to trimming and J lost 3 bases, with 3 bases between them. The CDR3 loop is CASSTPNEKLFF. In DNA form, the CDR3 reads TGTGCCAGTAGTACTCCTAATGAAAAACTGTTTTTT.

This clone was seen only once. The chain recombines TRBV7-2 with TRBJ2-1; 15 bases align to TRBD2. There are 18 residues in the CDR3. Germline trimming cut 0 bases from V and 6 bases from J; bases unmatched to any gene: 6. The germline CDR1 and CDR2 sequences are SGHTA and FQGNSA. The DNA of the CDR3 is TGTGCCAGCAGCTTAGCCCGGACTAGCGGGGGGGCCCGCAATGAGCAGTTCTTC. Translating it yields CASSLARTSGGARNEQFF.

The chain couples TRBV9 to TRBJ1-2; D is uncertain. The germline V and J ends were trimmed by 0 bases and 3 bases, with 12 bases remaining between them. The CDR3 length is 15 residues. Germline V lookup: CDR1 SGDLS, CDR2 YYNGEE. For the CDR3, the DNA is TGTGCCAGCAGCGTAGAGGGCCAGATGGACTATGGCTACACCTTC. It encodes CASSVEGQMDYGYTF.

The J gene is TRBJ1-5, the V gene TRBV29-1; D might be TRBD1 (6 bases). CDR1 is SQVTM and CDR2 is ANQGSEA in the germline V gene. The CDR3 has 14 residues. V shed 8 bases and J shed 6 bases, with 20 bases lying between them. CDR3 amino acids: CSFRGGGIRQPQHF. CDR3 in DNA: TGCAGCTTTCGGGGGGGCGGGATTCGTCAGCCCCAGCATTTT.

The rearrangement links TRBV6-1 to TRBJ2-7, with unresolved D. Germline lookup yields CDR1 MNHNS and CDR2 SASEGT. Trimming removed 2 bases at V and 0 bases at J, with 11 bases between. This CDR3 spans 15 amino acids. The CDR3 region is CASSESLGASYEQYF. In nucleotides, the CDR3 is TGTGCCAGCAGTGAATCCTTAGGCGCCTCCTACGAGCAGTACTTC.

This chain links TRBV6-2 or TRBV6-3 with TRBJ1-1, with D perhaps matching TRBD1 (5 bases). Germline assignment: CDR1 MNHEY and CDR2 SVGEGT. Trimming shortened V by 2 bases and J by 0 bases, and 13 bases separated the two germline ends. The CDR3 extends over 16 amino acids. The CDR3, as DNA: TGTGCCAGCAGTTACACCCCGACAGAGATGAACACTGAAGCTTTCTTT. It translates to CASSYTPTEMNTEAFF.

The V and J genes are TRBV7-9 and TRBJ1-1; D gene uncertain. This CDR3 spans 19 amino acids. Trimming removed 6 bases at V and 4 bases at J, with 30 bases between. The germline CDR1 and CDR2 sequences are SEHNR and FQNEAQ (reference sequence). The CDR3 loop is CASSAPRGITVFQSTEAFF. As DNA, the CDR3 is TGTGCCAGCAGTGCCCCCCGTGGGATCACCGTTTTTCAGAGCACTGAAGCTTTCTTT.

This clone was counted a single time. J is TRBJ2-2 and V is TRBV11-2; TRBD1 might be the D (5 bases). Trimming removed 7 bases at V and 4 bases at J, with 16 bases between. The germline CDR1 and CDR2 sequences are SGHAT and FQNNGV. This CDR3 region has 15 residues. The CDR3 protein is CASTLDSPLTGELFF. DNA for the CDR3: TGTGCCAGCACCCTTGACAGCCCTCTCACCGGGGAGCTGTTTTTT.

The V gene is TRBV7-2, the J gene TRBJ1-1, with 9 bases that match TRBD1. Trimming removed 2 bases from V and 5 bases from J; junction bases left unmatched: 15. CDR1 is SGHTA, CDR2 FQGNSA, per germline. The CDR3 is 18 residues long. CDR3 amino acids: CASSLLGLGQGAKTEAFF. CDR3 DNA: TGTGCCAGCAGCTTATTGGGTTTGGGACAGGGTGCGAAGACTGAAGCTTTCTTT. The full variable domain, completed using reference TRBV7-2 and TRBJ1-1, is GAGVSQSPSNKVTEKGKDVELRCDPISGHTALYWYRQSLGQGLEFLIYFQGNSAPDKSGLPSDRFSAERTGGSVSTLTIQRTQQEDSAVYLCASSLLGLGQGAKTEAFFGQGTRLTVV.

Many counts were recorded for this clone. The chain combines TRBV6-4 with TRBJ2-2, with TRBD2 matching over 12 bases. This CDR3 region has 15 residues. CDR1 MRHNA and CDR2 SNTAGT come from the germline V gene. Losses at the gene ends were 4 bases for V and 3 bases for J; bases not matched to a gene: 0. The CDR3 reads CASSGTSGDTGELFF. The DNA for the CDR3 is TGTGCCAGCAGTGGGACTAGCGGGGACACCGGGGAGCTGTTTTTT.

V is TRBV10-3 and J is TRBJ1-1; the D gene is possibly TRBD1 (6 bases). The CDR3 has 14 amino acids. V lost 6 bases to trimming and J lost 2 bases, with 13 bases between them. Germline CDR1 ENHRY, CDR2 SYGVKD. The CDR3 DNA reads TGTGCCATCAGAGGGCCACAGGGCAACACTGAAGCTTTCTTT. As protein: CAIRGPQGNTEAFF.

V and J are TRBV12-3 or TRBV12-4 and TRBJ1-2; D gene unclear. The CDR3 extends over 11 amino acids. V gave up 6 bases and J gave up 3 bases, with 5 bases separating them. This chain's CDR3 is CASRMYYGYTF. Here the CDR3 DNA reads TGTGCCAGCAGGATGTACTATGGCTACACCTTC.

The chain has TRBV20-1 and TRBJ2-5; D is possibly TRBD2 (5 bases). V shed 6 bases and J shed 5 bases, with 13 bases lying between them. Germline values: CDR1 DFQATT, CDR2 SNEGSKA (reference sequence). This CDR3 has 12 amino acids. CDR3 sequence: CSASGERETQYF. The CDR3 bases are TGCAGTGCGAGTGGGGAGAGGGAGACCCAGTACTTC.

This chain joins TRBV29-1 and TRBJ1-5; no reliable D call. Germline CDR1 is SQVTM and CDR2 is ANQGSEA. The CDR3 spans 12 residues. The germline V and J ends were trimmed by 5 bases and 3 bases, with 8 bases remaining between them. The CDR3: CSVREPNQPQHF. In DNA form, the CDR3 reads TGCAGCGTTCGGGAACCCAATCAGCCCCAGCATTTT.

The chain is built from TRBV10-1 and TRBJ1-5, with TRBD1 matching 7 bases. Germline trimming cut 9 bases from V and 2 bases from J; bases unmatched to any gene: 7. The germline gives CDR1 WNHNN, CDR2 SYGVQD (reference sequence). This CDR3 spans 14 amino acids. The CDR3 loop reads CARGTENGNQPQHF. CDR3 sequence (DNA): TGCGCCAGAGGGACAGAAAACGGCAATCAGCCCCAGCATTTT.

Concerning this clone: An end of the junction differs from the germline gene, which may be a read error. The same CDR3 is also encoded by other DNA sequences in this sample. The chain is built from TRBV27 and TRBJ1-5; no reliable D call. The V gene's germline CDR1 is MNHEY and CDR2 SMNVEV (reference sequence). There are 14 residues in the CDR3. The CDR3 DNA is TGTGCCAGCAGTTTAACTGGATCCAATCAACCCCAGCATTTT. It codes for CASSLTGSNQPQHF.